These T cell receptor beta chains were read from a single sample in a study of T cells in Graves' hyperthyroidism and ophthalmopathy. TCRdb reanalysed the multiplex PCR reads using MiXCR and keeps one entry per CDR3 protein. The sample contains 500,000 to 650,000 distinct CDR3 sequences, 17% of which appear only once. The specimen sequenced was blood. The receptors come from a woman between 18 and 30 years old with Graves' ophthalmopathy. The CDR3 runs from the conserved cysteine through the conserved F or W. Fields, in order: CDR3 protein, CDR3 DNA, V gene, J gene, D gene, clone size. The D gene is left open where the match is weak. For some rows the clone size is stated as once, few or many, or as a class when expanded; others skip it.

CASSEVVGAYGYTF,TGTGCCAGCAGTGAAGTAGTCGGCGCCTATGGCTACACCTTC,TRBV6-1,TRBJ1-2,.,few
CASSFPGGLQEQFF,TGTGCCAGCAGTTTTCCGGGGGGGTTACAGGAGCAGTTCTTC,TRBV12-3/TRBV12-4,TRBJ2-1,TRBD2,few
CASSLGGGEEQFF,TGTGCCAGCAGCTTGGGGGGGGGAGAAGAGCAGTTCTTC,TRBV5-6,TRBJ2-1,TRBD2,many
CASSGPGLTEAFF,TGTGCCAGCAGCGGTCCAGGGCTGACTGAAGCTTTCTTT,TRBV9,TRBJ1-1,.,few
CASRDEHGGNQPQHF,TGTGCCAGCAGGGACGAACACGGGGGCAATCAGCCCCAGCATTTT,TRBV12-3/TRBV12-4,TRBJ1-5,.,many
CASSPQRDSGYTF,TGTGCCAGCTCACCACAGAGGGACTCTGGCTACACCTTC,TRBV18,TRBJ1-2,.,many
CASSSQGISGYTF,TGTGCCAGCAGTTCACAGGGGATCAGTGGCTACACCTTC,TRBV28,TRBJ1-2,TRBD1,many
CASSEMGGGGNEQFF,TGTGCCAGCAGTGAAATGGGCGGGGGGGGAAATGAGCAGTTCTTC,TRBV6-1,TRBJ2-1,TRBD2,many
CSALTDRFSGNTIYF,TGCAGTGCCCTTACCGACCGATTCTCTGGAAACACCATATATTTT,TRBV20-1,TRBJ1-3,.,.
CSARDPRLAGDEQFF,TGCAGTGCTAGAGATCCCCGACTAGCGGGAGATGAGCAGTTCTTC,TRBV20-1,TRBJ2-1,TRBD2,few
CASSPTVYNEQFF,TGTGCCAGCAGCCCCACCGTTTACAATGAGCAGTTCTTC,TRBV6-1,TRBJ2-1,.,.
CAWIAGGGNTIYF,TGTGCCTGGATTGCAGGGGGCGGAAACACCATATATTTT,TRBV30,TRBJ1-3,TRBD1,many
CAWNLVAGGGDYEQYF,TGTGCCTGGAACCTTGTAGCGGGAGGGGGAGATTACGAGCAGTACTTC,TRBV30,TRBJ2-7,TRBD2,few
CASSFGLYNEQFF,TGTGCCAGCAGTTTCGGGCTTTACAATGAGCAGTTCTTC,TRBV12-3/TRBV12-4,TRBJ2-1,.,many
CASGTSGSSYEQYF,TGTGCCAGCGGGACTAGCGGGTCGTCCTACGAGCAGTACTTC,TRBV2,TRBJ2-7,TRBD2,many
CASSLVRRVSSYGYTF,TGTGCCAGCAGCTTAGTCCGCAGGGTATCGTCCTATGGCTACACCTTC,TRBV7-2,TRBJ1-2,.,many
CAWNRAFGNEQFF,TGTGCCTGGAATAGAGCGTTCGGGAATGAGCAGTTCTTC,TRBV30,TRBJ2-1,.,many
CATRDFQETQYF,TGTGCCACTCGGGACTTCCAAGAGACCCAGTACTTC,TRBV6-1,TRBJ2-5,.,.
CASSFSYIEQYF,TGTGCCAGCAGTTTTAGCTACATCGAGCAGTACTTC,TRBV28,TRBJ2-7,.,many
CAWSAPDFGYGYTF,TGTGCCTGGAGTGCCCCAGACTTTGGCTATGGCTACACCTTC,TRBV30,TRBJ1-2,.,.
CASSETGGSEAFF,TGTGCCAGCAGTGAGACAGGGGGCTCTGAAGCTTTCTTT,TRBV6-1,TRBJ1-1,TRBD1,many
CASSLEWGENSYEQYF,TGTGCCAGCAGTTTAGAGTGGGGGGAGAACTCCTACGAGCAGTACTTC,TRBV27,TRBJ2-7,.,few
CASRPLSTDTQYF,TGTGCCAGCAGACCGCTGAGCACAGATACGCAGTATTTT,TRBV6-1,TRBJ2-3,.,many
CASTPTGEEDTQYF,TGTGCCAGCACCCCGACAGGGGAGGAAGATACGCAGTATTTT,TRBV28,TRBJ2-3,TRBD1,many
CASSLDSIGEQFF,TGTGCCAGTAGTCTGGACAGTATAGGTGAGCAGTTCTTC,TRBV19,TRBJ2-1,.,few
CASSSLWSSQGVTIYF,TGTGCCAGCAGTTCCCTCTGGAGTTCCCAAGGGGTCACCATATATTTT,TRBV6-1,TRBJ1-3,.,.
CASSPGELLAKNIQYF,TGCGCCAGCAGCCCAGGAGAATTATTAGCCAAAAACATTCAGTACTTC,TRBV5-1,TRBJ2-4,.,.